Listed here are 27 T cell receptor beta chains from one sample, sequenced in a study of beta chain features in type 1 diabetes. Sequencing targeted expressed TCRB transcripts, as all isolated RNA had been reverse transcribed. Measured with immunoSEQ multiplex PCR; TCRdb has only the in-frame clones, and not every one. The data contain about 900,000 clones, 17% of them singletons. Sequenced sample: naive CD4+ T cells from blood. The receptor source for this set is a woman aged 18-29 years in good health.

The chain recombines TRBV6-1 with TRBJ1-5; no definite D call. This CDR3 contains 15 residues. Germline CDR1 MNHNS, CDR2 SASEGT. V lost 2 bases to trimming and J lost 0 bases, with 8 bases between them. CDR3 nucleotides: TGTGCCAGCAGTGAATCCCGGTCTAGCAATCAGCCCCAGCATTTT. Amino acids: CASSESRSSNQPQHF.

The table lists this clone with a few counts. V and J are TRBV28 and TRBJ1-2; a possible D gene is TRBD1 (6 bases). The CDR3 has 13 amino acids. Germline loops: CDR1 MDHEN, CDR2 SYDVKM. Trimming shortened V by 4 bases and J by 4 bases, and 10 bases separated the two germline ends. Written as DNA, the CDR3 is TGTGCCAGCAGTTCAACAGGGACCTATGGCTACACCTTC. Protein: CASSSTGTYGYTF.

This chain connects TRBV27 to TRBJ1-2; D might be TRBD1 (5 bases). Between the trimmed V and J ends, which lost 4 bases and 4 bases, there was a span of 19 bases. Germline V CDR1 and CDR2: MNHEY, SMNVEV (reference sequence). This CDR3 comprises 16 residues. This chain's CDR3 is CASSSITGVGSYGYTF. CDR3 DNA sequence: TGTGCCAGCAGTTCTATAACGGGGGTAGGGAGCTATGGCTACACCTTC.

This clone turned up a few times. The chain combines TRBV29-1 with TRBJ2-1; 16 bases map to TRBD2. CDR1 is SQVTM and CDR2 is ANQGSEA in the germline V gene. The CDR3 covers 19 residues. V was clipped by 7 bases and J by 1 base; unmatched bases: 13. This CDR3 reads CSAGKAGTSGRGSYNEQFF. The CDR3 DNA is TGCAGCGCAGGAAAAGCAGGGACTAGCGGGAGGGGGTCCTACAATGAGCAGTTCTTC.

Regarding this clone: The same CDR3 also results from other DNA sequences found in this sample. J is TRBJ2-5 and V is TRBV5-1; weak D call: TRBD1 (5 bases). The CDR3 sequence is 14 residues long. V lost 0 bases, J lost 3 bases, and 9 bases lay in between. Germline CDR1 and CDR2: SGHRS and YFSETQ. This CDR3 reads CASSLAGREETQYF. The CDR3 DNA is TGCGCCAGCAGCTTGGCCGGCAGGGAAGAGACCCAGTACTTC.

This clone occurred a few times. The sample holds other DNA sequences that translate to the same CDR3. The CDR3 bases are TGTGCCACCAGCAGAAACAATGAGCAGTTCTTC. Amino acids: CATSRNNEQFF. The J gene is TRBJ2-1, the V gene TRBV15; D unresolved. CDR1 LNHNV and CDR2 YYDKDF come from the germline V gene (reference sequence). V dropped 2 bases and J dropped 5 bases, with 1 base sitting between them. This CDR3 has 11 amino acids.

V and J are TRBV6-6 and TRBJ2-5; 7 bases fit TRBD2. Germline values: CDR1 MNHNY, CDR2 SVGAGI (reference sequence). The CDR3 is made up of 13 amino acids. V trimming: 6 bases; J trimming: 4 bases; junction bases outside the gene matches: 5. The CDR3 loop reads CASSSGEGETQYF. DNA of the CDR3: TGTGCCAGCAGCAGCGGGGAGGGAGAGACCCAGTACTTC.

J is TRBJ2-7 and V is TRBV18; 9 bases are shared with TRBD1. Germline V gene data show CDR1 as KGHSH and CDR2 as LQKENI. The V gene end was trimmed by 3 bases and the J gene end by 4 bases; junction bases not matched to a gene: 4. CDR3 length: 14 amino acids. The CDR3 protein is CASSPLGQGYEQYF. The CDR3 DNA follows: TGTGCCAGCTCACCTTTGGGACAGGGATACGAGCAGTACTTC.

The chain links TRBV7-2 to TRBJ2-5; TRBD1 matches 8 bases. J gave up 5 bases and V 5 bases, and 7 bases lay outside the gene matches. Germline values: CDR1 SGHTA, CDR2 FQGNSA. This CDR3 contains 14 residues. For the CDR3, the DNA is TGTGCCAGCAGCCGAAACAGGGGGAAGGAGACCCAGTACTTC. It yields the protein CASSRNRGKETQYF.

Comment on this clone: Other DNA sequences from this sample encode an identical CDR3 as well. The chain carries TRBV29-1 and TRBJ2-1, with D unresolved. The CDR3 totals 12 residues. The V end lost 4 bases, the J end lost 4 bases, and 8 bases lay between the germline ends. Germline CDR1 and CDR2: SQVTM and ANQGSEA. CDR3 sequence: CSVGAEYNEQFF. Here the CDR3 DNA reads TGCAGCGTTGGCGCCGAGTACAATGAGCAGTTCTTC.

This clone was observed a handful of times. The CDR3 region is CASSSNIGLVPYNEQFF. In DNA, the CDR3 is TGTGCCAGCAGCTCCAATATCGGGCTAGTACCCTACAATGAGCAGTTCTTC. The rearrangement joins TRBV7-2 to TRBJ2-1; D remains unclear. Germline V gene lookup returns CDR1 SGHTA and CDR2 FQGNSA. Trimming removed 4 bases at V and 2 bases at J, with 18 bases between. The CDR3 totals 17 residues.

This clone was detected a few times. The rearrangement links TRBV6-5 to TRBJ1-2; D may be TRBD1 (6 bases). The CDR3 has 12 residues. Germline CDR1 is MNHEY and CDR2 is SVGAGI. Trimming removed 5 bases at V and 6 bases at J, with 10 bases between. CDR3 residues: CASSIQGDGYTF. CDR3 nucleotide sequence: TGTGCCAGCAGTATACAGGGAGATGGCTACACCTTC.

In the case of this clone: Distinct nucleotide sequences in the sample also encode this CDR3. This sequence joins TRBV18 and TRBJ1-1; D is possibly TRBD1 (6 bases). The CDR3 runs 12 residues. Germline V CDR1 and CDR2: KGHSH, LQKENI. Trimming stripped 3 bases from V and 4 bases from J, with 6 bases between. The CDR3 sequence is CASSPGATEAFF. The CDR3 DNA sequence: TGTGCCAGCTCACCGGGGGCCACTGAAGCTTTCTTT.

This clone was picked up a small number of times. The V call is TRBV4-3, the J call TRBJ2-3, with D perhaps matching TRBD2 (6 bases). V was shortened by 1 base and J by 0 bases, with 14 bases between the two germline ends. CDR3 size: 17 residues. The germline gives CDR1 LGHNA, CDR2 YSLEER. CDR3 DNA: TGCGCCAGCAGCCAAGGATTAGCGGAAGTTAGCACAGATACGCAGTATTTT. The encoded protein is CASSQGLAEVSTDTQYF.

The CDR3 region has the DNA TGTGCCAGCAGCCGTCCGGGACTAGCGGATTTCAAAAACATTCAGTACTTC. It is translated as CASSRPGLADFKNIQYF. V gene TRBV7-9 combines with J gene TRBJ2-4, with 11 nucleotides matching TRBD2. V was pared by 5 bases and J by 3 bases, with 9 bases of the junction left unmatched. The germline V gene encodes CDR1 SEHNR and CDR2 FQNEAQ (reference sequence). This CDR3 spans 17 amino acids.

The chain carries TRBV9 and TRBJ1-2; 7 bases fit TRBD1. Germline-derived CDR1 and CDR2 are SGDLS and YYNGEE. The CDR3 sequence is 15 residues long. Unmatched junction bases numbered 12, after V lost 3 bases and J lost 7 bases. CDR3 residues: CASSGIMTGQSGYTF. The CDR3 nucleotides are TGTGCCAGCAGCGGAATAATGACAGGGCAAAGTGGCTACACCTTC.

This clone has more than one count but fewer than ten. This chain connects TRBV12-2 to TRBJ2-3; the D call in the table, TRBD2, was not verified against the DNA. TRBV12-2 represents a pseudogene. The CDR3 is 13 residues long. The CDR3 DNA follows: TGTGCAAGTCGCGGCCGGGGTGCAGATACGCAGTATTTT. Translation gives CASRGRGADTQYF.

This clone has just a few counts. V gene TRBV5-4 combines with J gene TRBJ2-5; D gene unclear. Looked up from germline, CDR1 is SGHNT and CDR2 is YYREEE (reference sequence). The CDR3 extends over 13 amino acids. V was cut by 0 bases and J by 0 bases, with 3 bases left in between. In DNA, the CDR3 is TGTGCCAGCAGCTTGGTTAACCAAGAGACCCAGTACTTC. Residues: CASSLVNQETQYF.

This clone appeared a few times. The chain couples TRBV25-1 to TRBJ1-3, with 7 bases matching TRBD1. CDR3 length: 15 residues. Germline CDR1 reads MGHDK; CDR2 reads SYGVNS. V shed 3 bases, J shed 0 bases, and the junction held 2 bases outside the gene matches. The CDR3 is CASSETGSSGNTIYF. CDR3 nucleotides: TGTGCCAGCAGTGAGACAGGGTCCTCTGGAAACACCATATATTTT.

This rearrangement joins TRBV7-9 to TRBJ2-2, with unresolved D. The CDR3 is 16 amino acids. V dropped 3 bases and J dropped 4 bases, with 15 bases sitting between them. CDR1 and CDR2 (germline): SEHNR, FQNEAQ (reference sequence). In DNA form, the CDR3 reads TGTGCCAGCAGCTTCCTAACTTCGTTACGCACCGGGGAGCTGTTTTTT. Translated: CASSFLTSLRTGELFF.

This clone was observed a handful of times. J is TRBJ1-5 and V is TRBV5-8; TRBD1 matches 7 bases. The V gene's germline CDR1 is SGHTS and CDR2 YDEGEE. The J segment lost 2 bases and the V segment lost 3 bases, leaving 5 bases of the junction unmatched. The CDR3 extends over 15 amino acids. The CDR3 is CASSYRGTGNQPQHF. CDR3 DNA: TGTGCCAGCAGCTACAGGGGTACGGGCAATCAGCCCCAGCATTTT.

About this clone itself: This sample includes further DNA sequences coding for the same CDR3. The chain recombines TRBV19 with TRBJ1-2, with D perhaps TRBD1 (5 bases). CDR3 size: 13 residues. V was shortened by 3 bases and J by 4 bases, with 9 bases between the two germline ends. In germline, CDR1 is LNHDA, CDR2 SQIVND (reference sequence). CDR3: CASSIAGTYGYTF. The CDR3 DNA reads TGTGCCAGTAGTATTGCGGGGACCTATGGCTACACCTTC. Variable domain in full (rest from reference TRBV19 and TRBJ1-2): DGGITQSPKYLFRKEGQNVTLSCEQNLNHDAMYWYRQDPGQGLRLIYYSQIVNDFQKGDIAEGYSVSREKKESFPLTVTSAQKNPTAFYLCASSIAGTYGYTFGSGTRLTVV.

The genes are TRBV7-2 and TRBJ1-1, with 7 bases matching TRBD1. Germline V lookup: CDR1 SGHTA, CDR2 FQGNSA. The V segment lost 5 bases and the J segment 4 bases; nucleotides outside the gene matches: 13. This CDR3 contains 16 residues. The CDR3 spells CASSKDRVGSGTEAFF. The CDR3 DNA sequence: TGTGCCAGCAGCAAAGACAGGGTCGGTTCCGGCACTGAAGCTTTCTTT.

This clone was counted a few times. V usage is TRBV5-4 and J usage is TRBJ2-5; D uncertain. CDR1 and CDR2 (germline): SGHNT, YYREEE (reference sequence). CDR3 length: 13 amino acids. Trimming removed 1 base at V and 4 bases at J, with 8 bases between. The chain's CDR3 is CASSLISRETQYF. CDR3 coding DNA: TGTGCCAGCAGCTTGATTAGCCGAGAGACCCAGTACTTC.

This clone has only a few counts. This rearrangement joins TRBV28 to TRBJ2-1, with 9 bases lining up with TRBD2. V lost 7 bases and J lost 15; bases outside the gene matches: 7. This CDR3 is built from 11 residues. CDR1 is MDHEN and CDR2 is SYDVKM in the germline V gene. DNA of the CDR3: TGTGCCAGCACCGCCGCGGGAGGGAGGTTCTTC. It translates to CASTAAGGRFF.

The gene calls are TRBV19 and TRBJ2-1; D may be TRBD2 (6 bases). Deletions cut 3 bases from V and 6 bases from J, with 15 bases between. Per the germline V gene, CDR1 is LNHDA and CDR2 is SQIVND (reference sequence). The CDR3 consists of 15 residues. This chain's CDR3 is CASSMTGRRGNEQFF. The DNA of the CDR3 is TGTGCCAGTAGTATGACCGGGAGACGGGGCAATGAGCAGTTCTTC.

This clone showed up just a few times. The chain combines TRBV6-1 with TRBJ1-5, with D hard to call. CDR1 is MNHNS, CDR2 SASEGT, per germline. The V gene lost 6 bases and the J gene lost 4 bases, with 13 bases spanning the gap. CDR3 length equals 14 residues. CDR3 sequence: CASSTRGENQPQHF. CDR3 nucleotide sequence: TGTGCCAGCAGCACCCGGGGAGAGAATCAGCCCCAGCATTTT.